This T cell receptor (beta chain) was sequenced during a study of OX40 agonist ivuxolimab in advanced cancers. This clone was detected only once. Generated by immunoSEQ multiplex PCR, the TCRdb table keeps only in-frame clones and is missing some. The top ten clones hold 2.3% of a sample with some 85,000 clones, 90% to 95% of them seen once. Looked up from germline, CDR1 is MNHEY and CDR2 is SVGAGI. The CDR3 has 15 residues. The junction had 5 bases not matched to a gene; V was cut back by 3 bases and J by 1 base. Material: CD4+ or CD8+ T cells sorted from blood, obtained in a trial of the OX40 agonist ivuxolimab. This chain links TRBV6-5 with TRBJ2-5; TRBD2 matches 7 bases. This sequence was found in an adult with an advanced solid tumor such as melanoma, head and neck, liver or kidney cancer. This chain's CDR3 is CASSYYRTSQETQYF. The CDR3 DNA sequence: TGTGCCAGCAGTTATTATAGGACTAGCCAAGAGACCCAGTACTTC.